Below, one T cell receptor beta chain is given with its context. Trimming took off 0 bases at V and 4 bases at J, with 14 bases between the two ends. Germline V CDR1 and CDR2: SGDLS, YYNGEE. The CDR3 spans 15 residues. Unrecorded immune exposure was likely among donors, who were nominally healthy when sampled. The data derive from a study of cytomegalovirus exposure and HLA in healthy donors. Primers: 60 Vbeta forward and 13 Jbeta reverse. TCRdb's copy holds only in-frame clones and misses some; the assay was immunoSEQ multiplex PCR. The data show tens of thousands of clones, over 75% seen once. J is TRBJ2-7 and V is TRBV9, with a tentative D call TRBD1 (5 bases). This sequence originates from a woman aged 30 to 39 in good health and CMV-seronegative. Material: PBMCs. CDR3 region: CASSVAGAGGYEQYF. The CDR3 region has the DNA TGTGCCAGCAGCGTAGCTGGGGCAGGCGGTTACGAGCAGTACTTC.